This T cell receptor beta chain was sequenced during a study of technical replicates of blood from several donors. In its sample, this clone was seen once. Profiled with immunoSEQ multiplex PCR; TCRdb holds only in-frame clones, not every one. The sample has tens of thousands of clones; approximately 94% are singletons. CDR3 length equals 15 residues. J gave up 9 bases and V 5 bases, and 9 bases lay outside the gene matches. Germline V gene data show CDR1 as SGHVS and CDR2 as FQNEAQ. Sequencing was carried out using T cells isolated from PBMCs. The chain carries TRBV7-8 and TRBJ2-1; 11 nucleotides agree with TRBD2. The clonotype comes from a human donor in good health. Here the CDR3 DNA reads TGTGCCAGCAGCCAACTAGCGGGAGAAATTTTTGAGCAGTTCTTC. Protein: CASSQLAGEIFEQFF.